What follows are 22 T cell receptor beta chains derived from one specimen sequenced in a study of blood T cells in healthy people across ages. A second roughly 6 to 11 cycle PCR used barcoded and J-beta primers. TCRdb re-called the 5' RACE reads through MiXCR, storing one row per CDR3 protein. The data hold hundreds of thousands of distinct CDR3 sequences, with about 21% observed a single time. Input material: blood. All receptors come from a man between 65 and 85 years old in good health.

This clonotype was detected ten times or more. This chain links TRBV6-2 or TRBV6-3 with TRBJ2-7; 10 bases map to TRBD1. The CDR3 is made up of 14 amino acids. The junction had 3 bases not matched to a gene; V was cut back by 2 bases and J by 5 bases. Germline values: CDR1 MNHEY, CDR2 SVGEGT. DNA for the CDR3: TGTGCCAGCAGTTACGGGACAGGGGCTCACGAGCAGTACTTC. Translation: CASSYGTGAHEQYF.

The chain uses TRBV20-1 and TRBJ2-7; 10 bases map to TRBD1. Germline CDR1 reads DFQATT; CDR2 reads SNEGSKA (reference sequence). J was trimmed by 5 bases and V by 5 bases; bases with no gene match: 6. The CDR3 totals 13 residues. The CDR3 DNA follows: TGCAGTGCTCTTGGACAGGGGGATAACGAGCAGTACTTC. Protein product: CSALGQGDNEQYF.

There are a few counts of this clonotype. This sequence joins TRBV6-2 or TRBV6-3 and TRBJ1-4; D unresolved. The CDR3 contains 15 residues. The germline V gene has CDR1 MNHEY and CDR2 SVGEGT. The V gene lost 2 bases and the J gene lost 3 bases, with 10 bases spanning the gap. CDR3 region: CASSYPRGPNEKLFF. For the CDR3, the DNA is TGTGCCAGCAGTTACCCACGCGGGCCTAATGAAAAACTGTTTTTT.

This clonotype came up a few times. The gene calls are TRBV3-1 and TRBJ1-1, with 7 bases matching TRBD1. Germline V gene data show CDR1 as LGHDT and CDR2 as YNNKEL (reference sequence). After removal of 4 bases from V and 1 base from J, the junction contained 12 bases not matched to a gene. The CDR3 sequence is 17 residues long. The CDR3 loop reads CASSPSLTGPKNTEAFF. In DNA, the CDR3 is TGTGCCAGCAGCCCATCTTTGACAGGGCCTAAGAACACTGAAGCTTTCTTT.

This clonotype was counted only a few times. The V and J genes are TRBV7-2 and TRBJ1-1; possibly TRBD1 for D (5 bases). Trimming cost V 5 bases and J 4 bases, with 11 bases left between them. The germline gives CDR1 SGHTA, CDR2 FQGNSA. The CDR3 is 13 residues long. The CDR3 is CASSRQGTTEAFF. In nucleotides, the CDR3 is TGTGCCAGCAGCCGTCAGGGTACCACTGAAGCTTTCTTT. The variable domain in full, completed from reference TRBV7-2 and TRBJ1-1, reads GAGVSQSPSNKVTEKGKDVELRCDPISGHTALYWYRQSLGQGLEFLIYFQGNSAPDKSGLPSDRFSAERTGGSVSTLTIQRTQQEDSAVYLCASSRQGTTEAFFGQGTRLTVV.

This chain links TRBV6-2 or TRBV6-3 with TRBJ2-7; D is possibly TRBD1 (6 bases). The CDR3 is 15 amino acids. The V end was cut by 6 bases, the J end by 7 bases, with 22 bases between. CDR1 and CDR2 from the germline V gene are MNHEY and SVGEGT. CDR3 sequence (DNA): TGTGCCAGCAGCCCTCGACAGGAACCCCCTCGGGAGCAGTACTTC. As protein: CASSPRQEPPREQYF.

J is TRBJ1-5 and V is TRBV6-2 or TRBV6-3; D is unclear. CDR1 is MNHEY and CDR2 is SVGEGT in the germline V gene. The CDR3 has 13 residues. V was trimmed by 10 bases and J by 4 bases, leaving 14 bases between them. The chain's CDR3 is CATLTQGNQPQHF. CDR3 coding DNA: TGTGCCACGCTAACCCAAGGGAATCAGCCCCAGCATTTT.

J is TRBJ2-7 and V is TRBV7-9; perhaps TRBD2 as D (6 bases). Germline CDR1 is SEHNR and CDR2 is FQNEAQ (reference sequence). The CDR3 contains 13 residues. Trimming stripped 7 bases from V and 6 bases from J, with 16 bases between. The CDR3 here is CASTLESGGEQYF. DNA for the CDR3: TGTGCCAGCACCCTTGAGTCCGGGGGCGAGCAGTACTTC.

This clonotype was picked up a small number of times. J is TRBJ1-3 and V is TRBV5-1; D not certain. The CDR3 is 15 residues long. Trimming shortened V by 4 bases and J by 0 bases, and 11 bases separated the two germline ends. Germline CDR1 SGHRS, CDR2 YFSETQ. CDR3 nucleotide sequence: TGCGCCAGCAGCCCGACGCCGGTCTCTGGAAACACCATATATTTT. Translation: CASSPTPVSGNTIYF.

For this clonotype: A single base separates this from a much larger clone, so it may be a read error. The chain is built from TRBV7-9 and TRBJ2-1; weak D call: TRBD1 (6 bases). CDR3 length equals 14 residues. Germline values: CDR1 SEHNR, CDR2 FQNEAQ (reference sequence). CDR3 sequence: CASSLGQGKNEQLF. CDR3 nucleotides: TGTGCCAGCAGCTTGGGTCAGGGGAAAAATGAGCAGCTCTTC.

The CDR3 spells CASSPRISASYSTDTQYF. The CDR3 nucleotides read TGTGCCAGCAGTCCCAGGATTAGCGCCTCTTATAGCACAGATACGCAGTATTTT. The chain employs TRBV27 and TRBJ2-3; tentative D call: TRBD2 (5 bases). Looked up from germline, CDR1 is MNHEY and CDR2 is SMNVEV (reference sequence). V lost 5 bases, J lost 0 bases, and 21 bases lay in between. The CDR3 contains 18 residues.

In DNA form, the CDR3 reads TGTGCCAGCAGCCAAGGAGTTACGAACACTGAAGCTTTCTTT. Its translation: CASSQGVTNTEAFF. The chain recombines TRBV3-1 with TRBJ1-1, with D uncertain. V was pared by 1 base and J by 1 base, with 7 bases between. CDR1 is LGHDT, CDR2 YNNKEL, per germline (reference sequence). There are 14 residues in the CDR3.

This clonotype has only a few counts. The gene calls are TRBV3-1 and TRBJ1-5; perhaps TRBD1 as D (6 bases). Germline-derived CDR1 and CDR2 are LGHDT and YNNKEL (reference sequence). The CDR3 extends over 14 amino acids. V was shortened by 4 bases and J by 7 bases, with 14 bases between the two germline ends. CDR3 sequence (DNA): TGTGCCAGCAGCCCAACAGGGAGCTCACAGCCCCAGCATTTT. It is translated as CASSPTGSSQPQHF.

This clonotype appeared many times. The chain joins TRBV20-1 to TRBJ2-3; 9 nucleotides line up with TRBD1. CDR1 and CDR2 from the germline V gene are DFQATT and SNEGSKA (reference sequence). The CDR3 is 13 amino acids. Losses at the gene ends were 7 bases for V and 3 bases for J; bases not matched to a gene: 5. CDR3 region: CSVGQGRTDTQYF. CDR3 DNA: TGCAGTGTGGGACAGGGAAGAACAGATACGCAGTATTTT.

The rearrangement links TRBV7-2 to TRBJ1-2; 10 bases are shared with TRBD1. Germline V CDR1 and CDR2: SGHTA, FQGNSA. The CDR3 runs 17 residues. V was clipped by 2 bases and J by 6 bases; unmatched bases: 12. The DNA for the CDR3 is TGTGCCAGCAGCTTATCAGCTTTCGATGGGACAGGGGATGGCTACACCTTC. Translated, it gives CASSLSAFDGTGDGYTF.

The V gene is TRBV6-5, the J gene TRBJ2-6; D is undetermined. Trimming pared 4 bases from V and 2 bases from J, leaving 18 bases between. The CDR3 length is 18 residues. The germline V gene encodes CDR1 MNHEY and CDR2 SVGAGI. The CDR3 DNA follows: TGTGCCAGCAGTTTAGCCTCAGCCCAATATGCTGGGGCCAACGTCCTGACTTTC. This sequence encodes CASSLASAQYAGANVLTF.

The chain couples TRBV20-1 to TRBJ1-2, with a tentative D call TRBD1 (6 bases). Germline-derived CDR1 and CDR2 are DFQATT and SNEGSKA (reference sequence). There are 15 residues in the CDR3. The V and J ends lost 5 bases and 5 bases respectively, with 21 bases between them. CDR3 nucleotide sequence: TGCAGTGCTCCACCTAGAGACGGGGGCGATTATGGCTACACCTTC. The encoded protein is CSAPPRDGGDYGYTF.

The chain combines TRBV18 with TRBJ2-1; a weak D match, TRBD1 (5 bases). Germline CDR1 KGHSH, CDR2 LQKENI. V lost 5 bases, J lost 5 bases, and 16 bases lay in between. The CDR3 length is 15 residues. The CDR3, as DNA: TGTGCCAGCTCATTGCAGGGCAGCCCGAACAATGAGCAGTTCTTC. This translates into CASSLQGSPNNEQFF.

Regarding this clonotype: An end of the junction differs from the germline gene, which may be a read error. The V gene is TRBV7-9, the J gene TRBJ2-5, with a possible D match to TRBD1 (6 bases). CDR1 and CDR2 (germline): SEHNR, FQNEAQ (reference sequence). The CDR3 runs 15 residues. The CDR3 DNA is TGTGCCAACAGCTCCCGCGACCCAAGGGGGGAGACCCAGTACTTC. Translation: CANSSRDPRGETQYF.

The chain combines TRBV5-1 with TRBJ2-3; the match to TRBD2 covers 7 bases. Trimming took 0 bases from V and 0 from J; bases not matched to a gene: 4. Germline V lookup: CDR1 SGHRS, CDR2 YFSETQ. The CDR3 covers 16 residues. CDR3 region: CASSLALAESTDTQYF. As DNA, the CDR3 is TGCGCCAGCAGCTTGGCGCTAGCGGAAAGCACAGATACGCAGTATTTT. Together with reference TRBV5-1 and TRBJ2-3, the CDR3 gives the full variable domain: KAGVTQTPRYLIKTRGQQVTLSCSPISGHRSVSWYQQTPGQGLQFLFEYFSETQRNKGNFPGRFSGRQFSNSRSEMNVSTLELGDSALYLCASSLALAESTDTQYFGPGTRLTVL.

This clonotype was picked up a small number of times. The chain couples TRBV4-3 to TRBJ2-2; D remains unclear. With 2 bases removed from V and 4 bases from J, the gap between germline ends came to 14 bases. This CDR3 is built from 16 residues. Germline V gives CDR1 LGHNA, CDR2 YSLEER. CDR3 residues: CASSQIRSFGTGELFF. CDR3 DNA: TGCGCCAGCAGCCAAATTAGGTCGTTCGGCACCGGGGAGCTGTTTTTT.

The chain combines TRBV20-1 with TRBJ2-5; 7 bases are shared with TRBD2. The J segment lost 5 bases and the V segment lost 5 bases, leaving 5 bases of the junction unmatched. This CDR3 is built from 12 residues. The germline CDR1 and CDR2 sequences are DFQATT and SNEGSKA (reference sequence). CDR3 residues: CSASTSVETQYF. CDR3 in DNA: TGCAGTGCTTCAACTAGCGTGGAGACCCAGTACTTC.